These T cell receptor beta chains were read from a single sample in a study of T cells after yellow fever vaccination. MiXCR, run by TCRdb on the 5' RACE reads, gives a single entry per CDR3 protein. This table holds about 360,000 distinct CDR3 sequences, 6.2% found once. The sequencing here drew on PBMCs, taken 5 days after the yellow fever booster vaccination. These receptors were taken from a man between 25 and 39 years old who received the YFV17D yellow fever vaccine. CDR3s include the opening cysteine and the closing phenylalanine or tryptophan. Fields, in order: clone size, J gene, V gene, D gene, CDR3 protein, CDR3 DNA. The D gene is left open where the match is weak. Clone size is shown for a subset of rows, as once, few, many or a class of expanded clone.

few | TRBJ1-4 | TRBV12-3/TRBV12-4 | . | CASSLGGGLGTNEKLFF | TGTGCCAGCAGTTTAGGGGGGGGGTTAGGGACTAATGAAAAACTGTTTTTT
many | TRBJ2-3 | TRBV20-1 | TRBD2 | CSASGAGDTDTQYF | TGCAGTGCTAGCGGGGCGGGAGACACAGATACGCAGTATTTT
many | TRBJ1-2 | TRBV14 | . | CASSHGPYYGYTF | TGTGCCAGCAGCCACGGACCGTACTATGGCTACACCTTC
many | TRBJ2-5 | TRBV7-2 | . | CASSPGTWEETQYF | TGTGCCAGCAGCCCCGGGACGTGGGAGGAGACCCAGTACTTC
many | TRBJ2-7 | TRBV20-1 | . | CSALQRGHLYEQYF | TGCAGTGCTCTTCAGAGAGGACACCTCTACGAGCAGTACTTC
many | TRBJ2-5 | TRBV27 | TRBD2 | CASSSPGRARVETQYF | TGTGCCAGCAGTTCGCCCGGGAGGGCGCGGGTGGAGACCCAGTACTTC
many | TRBJ2-7 | TRBV5-1 | . | CASSLWGEQYF | TGCGCCAGCAGCTTGTGGGGAGAGCAGTACTTC
many | TRBJ2-7 | TRBV6-5 | . | CASRGSLGYQYF | TGTGCCAGCAGGGGGAGTTTGGGGTACCAGTACTTC
few | TRBJ2-1 | TRBV5-1 | TRBD2 | CASSLAGAAEQFF | TGCGCCAGCAGCCTAGCGGGAGCGGCTGAGCAGTTCTTC
. | TRBJ2-7 | TRBV6-2/TRBV6-3 | . | CASSWIGNFITQYF | TGTGCCAGCAGTTGGATCGGGAACTTTATAACGCAGTACTTC
few | TRBJ2-3 | TRBV20-1 | . | CCARDPKAVGPDTQYF | TGCTGTGCTAGAGACCCCAAAGCGGTTGGCCCAGATACGCAGTATTTT
. | TRBJ2-3 | TRBV29-1 | TRBD2 | CSVGSLFMRGSTDTQYF | TGCAGCGTTGGATCCCTTTTTATGCGGGGGAGCACAGATACGCAGTATTTT
many | TRBJ1-2 | TRBV28 | . | CASSAGYGYTF | TGTGCCAGCAGTGCTGGCTATGGCTACACCTTC
. | TRBJ2-7 | TRBV7-9 | . | CASSLEAWGNEQYF | TGTGCCAGCAGCCTGGAGGCCTGGGGCAACGAGCAGTACTTC
many | TRBJ2-1 | TRBV15 | TRBD1 | CATSSSGTALNEQFF | TGTGCCACCAGCAGTTCCGGGACAGCGTTAAATGAGCAGTTCTTC
many | TRBJ2-1 | TRBV10-3 | . | CAISESKGPPILRNEQFF | TGTGCCATCAGTGAGTCGAAGGGACCACCAATTTTAAGAAATGAGCAGTTCTTC
many | TRBJ2-7 | TRBV12-5 | TRBD1 | CASGSSGTGVFYEQYF | TGTGCTAGTGGTTCATCCGGGACAGGGGTCTTCTACGAGCAGTACTTC
many | TRBJ2-7 | TRBV7-8 | . | CASSRDSGVGEQYF | TGTGCCAGCAGCAGAGACAGTGGGGTAGGCGAGCAGTACTTC
many | TRBJ2-1 | TRBV5-1 | . | CASSFQGMNEQFF | TGCGCCAGCAGCTTTCAGGGGATGAATGAGCAGTTCTTC
. | TRBJ1-1 | TRBV10-3 | . | CAISERETEAFF | TGTGCCATCAGTGAACGGGAGACTGAAGCTTTCTTT
. | TRBJ2-1 | TRBV29-1 | TRBD2 | CSLRLAGGYNEQFF | TGCAGCTTAAGACTAGCGGGAGGGTACAATGAGCAGTTCTTC
many | TRBJ2-7 | TRBV29-1 | TRBD1 | CSVDSTGGAEQYF | TGCAGCGTTGACTCAACAGGGGGCGCGGAGCAGTACTTC
. | TRBJ2-1 | TRBV5-1 | TRBD2 | CASSAFGLAGGDNEQFF | TGCGCCAGCAGCGCATTCGGACTAGCGGGAGGGGACAATGAGCAGTTCTTC
few | TRBJ1-2 | TRBV20-1 | . | CSLIRENYGYTF | TGCAGCCTAATCAGGGAAAACTATGGCTACACCTTC
. | TRBJ2-5 | TRBV20-1 | TRBD2 | CSAPPTSGAQETQYF | TGCAGTGCTCCTCCGACTAGCGGGGCTCAAGAGACCCAGTACTTC
few | TRBJ1-3 | TRBV9 | TRBD1 | CASSVGTVGNTIYF | TGTGCCAGCAGCGTGGGGACAGTGGGAAACACCATATATTTT
many | TRBJ1-5 | TRBV4-3 | TRBD1 | CASSQDDRGQPQHF | TGCGCCAGCAGCCAAGATGACAGGGGTCAGCCCCAGCATTTT
many | TRBJ1-2 | TRBV18 | . | CASSPAGSYGYTF | TGTGCCAGCTCACCGGCGGGGTCCTATGGCTACACCTTC
few | TRBJ2-2 | TRBV9 | TRBD2 | CASSVESGGRLYAGELFF | TGTGCCAGCAGCGTAGAATCCGGCGGGAGGTTGTATGCCGGGGAGCTGTTTTTT
few | TRBJ2-3 | TRBV20-1 | . | CSVAGPDTQYF | TGCAGTGTGGCCGGGCCCGATACGCAGTATTTT
few | TRBJ2-3 | TRBV5-6 | TRBD2 | CASSTLPSLAGGNTQYF | TGTGCCAGCAGCACTTTGCCCTCACTAGCGGGTGGGAATACGCAGTATTTT
many | TRBJ1-2 | TRBV12-3/TRBV12-4 | . | CASSLELRDGYTF | TGTGCCAGCAGTTTGGAATTGAGGGATGGCTACACCTTC
few | TRBJ2-5 | TRBV27 | . | CASKRGHTQETQYF | TGTGCCAGCAAACGGGGTCACACCCAAGAGACCCAGTACTTC
many | TRBJ2-7 | TRBV18 | TRBD1 | CASSSQQTGHEQYF | TGTGCCAGCTCATCGCAACAGACAGGGCACGAGCAGTACTTC
many | TRBJ2-4 | TRBV12-3/TRBV12-4 | . | CATQSGENIQYF | TGTGCCACTCAGTCGGGGGAAAACATTCAGTACTTC
many | TRBJ2-5 | TRBV27 | TRBD2 | CASSSTSGRAQETQYF | TGTGCCAGCAGTTCAACTAGCGGGAGGGCCCAGGAGACCCAGTACTTC
. | TRBJ2-7 | TRBV20-1 | TRBD1 | CSARGPGQAYEQYF | TGCAGTGCTAGGGGACCGGGACAGGCCTACGAGCAGTACTTC
many | TRBJ1-1 | TRBV6-5 | . | CASSYSIYGGAEAFF | TGTGCCAGCAGTTACTCGATATACGGGGGCGCGGAGGCTTTCTTT
. | TRBJ2-5 | TRBV5-6 | . | CASRLSSNWGETQYF | TGTGCCAGCAGACTGTCCAGTAACTGGGGAGAGACCCAGTACTTC
many | TRBJ2-5 | TRBV6-5 | . | CASSYSGGHRRETQYF | TGTGCCAGCAGTTACTCGGGGGGACACCGGCGGGAGACCCAGTACTTC
many | TRBJ2-7 | TRBV20-1 | . | CSASRGEYEQYF | TGCAGTGCTAGCAGAGGGGAGTACGAGCAGTACTTC
many | TRBJ2-1 | TRBV24-1 | TRBD1 | CATSDSGQGARSEQFF | TGTGCCACCAGTGACTCCGGACAGGGGGCGCGGAGTGAGCAGTTCTTC
few | TRBJ2-3 | TRBV30 | TRBD2 | CAWSPVGAGKRDTQYF | TGTGCCTGGAGCCCGGTAGGAGCGGGAAAGCGGGATACGCAGTATTTT
many | TRBJ2-2 | TRBV7-9 | . | CASSPPWGGRTGELFF | TGTGCCAGCAGCCCCCCCTGGGGAGGCCGGACCGGGGAGCTGTTTTTT
. | TRBJ2-3 | TRBV5-1 | TRBD1 | CASSAGQGADTQYF | TGCGCCAGCAGCGCGGGACAGGGGGCAGATACGCAGTATTTT
few | TRBJ2-1 | TRBV4-3 | TRBD2 | CASSQDRAGGYNEQFF | TGCGCCAGCAGCCAAGATCGGGCCGGGGGGTACAATGAGCAGTTCTTC
many | TRBJ2-3 | TRBV23-1 | . | CASSLPADTQYF | TGCGCCAGCAGTCTTCCCGCAGATACGCAGTATTTT
few | TRBJ2-2 | TRBV5-6 | . | CASTSGPSGTPNTGELFF | TGTGCCAGCACCTCTGGGCCCTCGGGAACACCGAACACCGGGGAGCTGTTTTTT
many | TRBJ2-2 | TRBV3-1 | . | CASSQVGGTGELFF | TGTGCCAGCAGCCAAGTCGGCGGCACCGGGGAGCTGTTTTTT